A selection of T cell receptor beta chains follows, all from one sample in a study of blood T cell repertoires in COVID-19. Libraries were prepared by immunoSEQ multiplex PCR; TCRdb keeps only in-frame clonotypes and omits some of them. The sample records just over 150,000 clones, approximately 82% being singletons. Source material: peripheral blood. The source of these receptors is a woman aged 40 to 55 with COVID-19, enrolled during active disease. The CDR3 runs from the conserved cysteine through the conserved F or W. A D gene is named only where the DNA matches it firmly. For some rows the clone size is stated as once, few or many, or as a class when expanded; others skip it.

>.|TRBD1|TRBJ1-4|TRBV9
CASSAGRKGAISEKLFF
TGTGCCAGCAGCGCAGGCCGAAAGGGGGCGATCTCTGAAAAACTGTTTTTT
>.|TRBD2|TRBJ2-1|TRBV11-2
CASSPGTTEWNEQFF
TGTGCCAGCAGCCCCGGGACTACAGAATGGAACGAGCAGTTCTTC
>.|TRBD1|TRBJ1-4|TRBV6-5
CASSRTGGDEKLFF
TGTGCCAGCAGCCGGACAGGGGGTGACGAAAAACTGTTTTTT
>.|TRBD1|TRBJ1-6|TRBV27
CASSFITGVYNSPLHF
TGTGCCAGCAGTTTCATTACAGGGGTCTATAATTCACCCCTCCACTTT
>.|TRBD1|TRBJ1-5|TRBV2
CASSGDRPSNQPQHF
TGTGCCAGCAGTGGGGACAGGCCTAGCAATCAGCCCCAGCATTTT
>.|TRBD1|TRBJ2-7|TRBV2
CASIAPSRTGGTRQYF
TGTGCCAGCATTGCCCCAAGTCGGACAGGGGGCACGCGGCAGTACTTC
>.|.|TRBJ2-1|TRBV4-1
CASSQGGDHGQFF
TGCGCCAGCAGCCAAGGCGGTGATCACGGGCAGTTCTTC
>.|.|TRBJ2-1|TRBV25-1
CASSEFLPLNAGDEQFF
TGTGCCAGCAGTGAATTCCTCCCCCTTAACGCGGGCGATGAGCAGTTCTTC
>.|TRBD1|TRBJ1-1|TRBV2
CASNSGTGADTEAFF
TGTGCCAGCAACTCCGGGACAGGGGCAGACACTGAAGCTTTCTTT
>.|TRBD2|TRBJ2-1|TRBV19
CASSSAGGLHEQFF
TGTGCCAGTAGTTCGGCGGGGGGGCTGCATGAGCAGTTCTTC
>.|TRBD1|TRBJ1-2|TRBV2
CASRQGGDYGYTF
TGTGCCAGCAGGCAGGGGGGCGACTATGGCTACACCTTC
>.|.|TRBJ1-2|TRBV9
CASSVETGSYGYTF
TGTGCCAGCAGCGTAGAAACAGGATCCTATGGCTACACCTTC
>.|.|TRBJ1-1|TRBV7-9
CASSLNRAGSEAFF
TGTGCCAGCAGCTTAAACAGGGCAGGTAGTGAAGCTTTCTTT
>.|TRBD1|TRBJ1-1|TRBV19
CASSRNRGNTEAFF
TGTGCCAGTAGTAGGAACAGGGGGAACACTGAAGCTTTCTTT
>.|.|TRBJ2-1|TRBV9
CASSVALADEQFF
TGTGCCAGCAGCGTAGCCTTAGCCGATGAGCAGTTCTTC
>.|TRBD1|TRBJ2-3|TRBV6-5
CASSLQGITDTQYF
TGTGCCAGCAGTTTACAGGGGATCACAGATACGCAGTATTTT
>.|.|TRBJ2-5|TRBV7-3
CASSNRTHQETQYF
TGTGCCAGCAGCAACCGGACTCACCAAGAGACCCAGTACTTC
>.|TRBD1|TRBJ2-7|TRBV28
CASRTTGESYEQYF
TGTGCCAGCAGAACTACAGGGGAGAGCTACGAGCAGTACTTC
>few|.|TRBJ1-5|TRBV7-8
CASSLGRVSNQPQHF
TGTGCCAGCAGCTTAGGCAGGGTAAGCAATCAGCCCCAGCATTTT
>.|TRBD1|TRBJ1-2|TRBV19
CASSISGGLWYGYTF
TGTGCCAGTAGTATTTCAGGGGGCCTTTGGTATGGCTACACCTTC
>.|TRBD1|TRBJ2-7|TRBV28
CASSLWQGVAYEQYF
TGTGCCAGCAGTTTATGGCAGGGGGTGGCCTACGAGCAGTACTTC
>.|TRBD2|TRBJ2-1|TRBV4-2
CASSQEWEGGYNEQFF
TGTGCCAGCAGCCAAGAATGGGAGGGAGGGTACAATGAGCAGTTCTTC
>.|TRBD2|TRBJ2-7|TRBV19
CASSKGTSGSYEQYF
TGTGCCAGTAGTAAGGGGACTAGCGGGAGTTACGAGCAGTACTTC
>.|TRBD1|TRBJ1-1|TRBV2
CASRGTGPTEAFF
TGTGCCAGCAGGGGGACAGGGCCCACTGAAGCTTTCTTT
>few|TRBD2|TRBJ2-1|TRBV27
CASSSEGLPYNEQFF
TGTGCCAGCAGTTCGGAGGGACTACCATACAATGAGCAGTTCTTC
>.|TRBD1|TRBJ1-1|TRBV7-9
CASSPRQGLNTEAFF
TGTGCCAGCAGCCCTAGACAGGGACTGAACACTGAAGCTTTCTTT
>once|.|TRBJ1-5|TRBV7-9
CASSLAPPGRLSQPQHF
TGTGCCAGCAGCTTAGCCCCGCCAGGGCGCCTCAGTCAGCCCCAGCATTTT
>few|.|TRBJ1-3|TRBV6-1
CASSEGTAGNTIYF
TGTGCCAGCAGTGAGGGGACTGCTGGAAACACCATATATTTT
>once|.|TRBJ1-1|TRBV12-3/TRBV12-4
CASTNRAGVEAFF
TGTGCCAGCACTAACAGGGCCGGGGTTGAAGCTTTCTTT
>.|TRBD1|TRBJ2-7|TRBV10-3
CAISETPDRGYEQYF
TGTGCCATCAGTGAGACCCCGGACAGGGGGTACGAGCAGTACTTC
>.|TRBD2|TRBJ2-1|TRBV7-9
CASSIGLAGDNEQFF
TGTGCCAGCAGCATCGGACTAGCGGGAGACAATGAGCAGTTCTTC
>.|.|TRBJ2-3|TRBV28
CASSFGGASTDTQYF
TGTGCCAGCAGTTTCGGCGGGGCTAGCACAGATACGCAGTATTTT
>many|TRBD1|TRBJ1-5|TRBV19
CASLQQGEAGTQPQHF
TGTGCCAGTCTCCAACAGGGGGAGGCAGGGACACAGCCCCAGCATTTT
>.|.|TRBJ1-6|TRBV10-2
CASRKEANSPLHF
TGCGCCAGCAGGAAAGAAGCAAATTCACCCCTCCACTTT
>once|TRBD1|TRBJ1-6|TRBV13
CASSPWTGNSPLHF
TGTGCCAGCAGCCCTTGGACAGGGAACTCACCCCTCCACTTT
>.|.|TRBJ2-3|TRBV6-5
CASRSSPGSDTQYF
TGTGCCAGCAGATCATCTCCGGGTTCAGATACGCAGTATTTT
>once|.|TRBJ1-6|TRBV5-6
CASSQSGLSNSPLHF
TGTGCCAGCAGCCAATCGGGACTGAGTAATTCACCCCTCCACTTT
>.|TRBD1|TRBJ1-5|TRBV5-8
CASSPGQGIGQPQHF
TGTGCCAGCAGCCCGGGACAGGGCATAGGTCAGCCCCAGCATTTT
>.|TRBD2|TRBJ2-1|TRBV20-1
CSASSGLAGEQFF
TGCAGTGCTAGTTCCGGACTAGCTGGCGAGCAGTTCTTC
>.|TRBD1|TRBJ1-2|TRBV3-1/TRBV3-2
CASSQTGQNNLYGYTF
TGTGCCAGCAGCCAGACGGGACAGAACAATCTCTATGGCTACACCTTC
>.|.|TRBJ2-6|TRBV28
CASSLENRWSNVLTF
TGTGCCAGCAGTTTAGAAAACAGGTGGTCCAACGTCCTGACTTTC
>few|TRBD1|TRBJ1-1|TRBV6-1
CASSEVQGSTEAFF
TGTGCCAGCAGTGAAGTACAGGGGAGCACTGAAGCTTTCTTT
>.|.|TRBJ2-6|TRBV28
CASSRLGPGGVTSGANVLTF
TGTGCCAGCAGTCGCCTTGGGCCGGGCGGGGTGACCTCTGGGGCCAACGTCCTGACTTTC
>.|.|TRBJ2-1|TRBV5-5
CASSKNRRQEYNEQFF
TGTGCCAGCAGCAAGAACCGTCGGCAGGAATACAATGAGCAGTTCTTC
>.|TRBD1|TRBJ2-3|TRBV29-1
CSVWTGKVTDTQYF
TGCAGCGTATGGACAGGGAAGGTCACAGATACGCAGTATTTT
>.|TRBD1|TRBJ2-1|TRBV7-8
CASSQTGYSYNEQFF
TGTGCCAGCAGTCAGACAGGGTATTCCTACAATGAGCAGTTCTTC
>.|.|TRBJ1-2|TRBV6-1
CASSVAQVFYGYTF
TGTGCCAGCAGTGTAGCACAGGTTTTCTATGGCTACACCTTC
>.|.|TRBJ2-3|TRBV27
CASSLSVLRRDTQYF
TGTGCCAGCAGTTTATCGGTTTTGCGGCGAGATACGCAGTATTTT
>.|TRBD1|TRBJ1-6|TRBV5-1
CASSSGTGADSPLHF
TGCGCCAGCAGTTCCGGTACAGGGGCGGACTCACCCCTCCACTTT
>.|.|TRBJ2-7|TRBV5-5
CASSLESGAYEQYF
TGTGCCAGCAGCTTGGAGTCAGGGGCCTACGAGCAGTACTTC
>.|.|TRBJ2-5|TRBV28
CASNERTRQVQETQYF
TGTGCCAGCAACGAACGGACCCGACAGGTTCAAGAGACCCAGTACTTC
>.|TRBD2|TRBJ2-5|TRBV24-1
CATSEPGLAGGQETQYF
TGTGCCACCAGTGAACCCGGACTAGCGGGAGGGCAAGAGACCCAGTACTTC